Given below is one TCR beta chain in context. How the authors handled the data: Estimation of nucleated cell counts was performed using reference gene primer amplification. Produced via immunoSEQ multiplex PCR; TCRdb's table is partial and in-frame only. That table gives V, J and clone size, and the DNA gave D and trimming. The sample has 200,000 to 250,000 clones, 90% seen once; the top ten hold approximately 15%. Trimming took 0 bases from V and 8 from J; bases not matched to a gene: 13. Per the germline V gene, CDR1 is LGHDT and CDR2 is YNNKEL (reference sequence). There are 17 residues in the CDR3. The data were obtained in a study of blood T cell repertoires in COVID-19. As for the study in general: Spain, Italy and the United States supplied samples that represented acute and convalescent COVID-19. The cDNA or gDNA used as material had been derived from T cells, B-cell-depleted T cells, or PBMCs.

The study recruited people aged about 18 to 89 years across approximately 23 US areas. The sample was PBMCs or T cells enriched from blood (not recorded which). The clonotype originates from a man under 40 who had been exposed to COVID-19. The V call is TRBV3-1 (or the pseudogene TRBV3-2), the J call TRBJ2-1; 7 bases line up with TRBD2. The DNA for the CDR3 is TGTGCCAGCAGCCAAGATCTACCTAGCGGCCATGTCTATGAGCAGTTCTTC. It translates to CASSQDLPSGHVYEQFF.